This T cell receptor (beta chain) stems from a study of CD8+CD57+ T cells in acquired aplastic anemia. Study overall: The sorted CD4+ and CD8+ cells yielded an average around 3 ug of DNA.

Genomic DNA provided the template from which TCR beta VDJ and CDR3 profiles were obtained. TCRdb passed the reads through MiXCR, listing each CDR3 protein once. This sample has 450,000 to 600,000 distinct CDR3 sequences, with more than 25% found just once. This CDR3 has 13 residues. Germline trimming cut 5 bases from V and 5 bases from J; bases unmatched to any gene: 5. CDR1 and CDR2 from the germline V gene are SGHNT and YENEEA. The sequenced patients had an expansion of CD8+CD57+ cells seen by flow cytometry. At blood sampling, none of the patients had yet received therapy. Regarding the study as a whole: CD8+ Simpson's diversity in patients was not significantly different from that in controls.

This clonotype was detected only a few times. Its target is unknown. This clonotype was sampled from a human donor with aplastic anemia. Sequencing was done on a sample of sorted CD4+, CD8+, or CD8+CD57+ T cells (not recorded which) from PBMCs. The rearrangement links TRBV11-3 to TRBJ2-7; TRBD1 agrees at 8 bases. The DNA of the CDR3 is TGTGCCAGCAGCCCCGACAGGGGCGACGAGCAGTACTTC. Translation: CASSPDRGDEQYF.